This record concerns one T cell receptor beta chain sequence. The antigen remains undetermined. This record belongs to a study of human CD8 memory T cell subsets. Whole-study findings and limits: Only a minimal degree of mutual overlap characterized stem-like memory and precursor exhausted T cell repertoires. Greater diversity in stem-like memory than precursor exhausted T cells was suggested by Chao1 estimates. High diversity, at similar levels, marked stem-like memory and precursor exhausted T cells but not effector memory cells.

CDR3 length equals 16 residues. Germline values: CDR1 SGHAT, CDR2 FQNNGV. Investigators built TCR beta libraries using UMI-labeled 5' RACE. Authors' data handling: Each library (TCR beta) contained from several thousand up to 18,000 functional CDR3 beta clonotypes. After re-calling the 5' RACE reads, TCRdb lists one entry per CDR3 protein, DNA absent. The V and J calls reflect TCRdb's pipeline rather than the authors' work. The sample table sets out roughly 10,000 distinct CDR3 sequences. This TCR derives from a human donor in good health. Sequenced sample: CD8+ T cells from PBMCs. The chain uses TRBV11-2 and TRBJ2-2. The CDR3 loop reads CASSLGQYVNTGELFF.